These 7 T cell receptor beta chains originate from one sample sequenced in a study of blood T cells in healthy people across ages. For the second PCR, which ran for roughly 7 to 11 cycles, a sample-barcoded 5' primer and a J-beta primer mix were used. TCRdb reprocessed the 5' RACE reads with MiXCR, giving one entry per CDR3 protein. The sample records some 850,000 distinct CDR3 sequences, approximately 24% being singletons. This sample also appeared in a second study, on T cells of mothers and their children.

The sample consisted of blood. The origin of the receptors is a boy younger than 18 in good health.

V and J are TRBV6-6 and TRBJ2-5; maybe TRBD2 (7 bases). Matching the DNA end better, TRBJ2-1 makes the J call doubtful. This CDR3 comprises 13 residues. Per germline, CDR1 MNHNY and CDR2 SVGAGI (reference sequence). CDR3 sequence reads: CASSYGGANEQFF. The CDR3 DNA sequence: TGTGCCAGCAGTTACGGGGGGGCCAATGAGCAGTTCTTC.

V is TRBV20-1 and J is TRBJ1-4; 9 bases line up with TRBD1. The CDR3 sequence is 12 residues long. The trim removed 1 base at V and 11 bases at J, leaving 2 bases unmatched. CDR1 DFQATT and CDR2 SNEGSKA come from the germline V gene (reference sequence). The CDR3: CSARGDREKLFF. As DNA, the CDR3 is TGCAGTGCTAGAGGGGACAGGGAGAAACTGTTTTTT.

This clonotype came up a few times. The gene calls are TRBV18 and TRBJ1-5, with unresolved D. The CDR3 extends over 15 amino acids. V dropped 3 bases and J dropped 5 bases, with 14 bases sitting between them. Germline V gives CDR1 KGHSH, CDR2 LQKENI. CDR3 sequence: CASSPSDARHQPQHF. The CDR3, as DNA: TGTGCCAGCTCACCTTCGGACGCCCGACATCAGCCCCAGCATTTT.

Here the CDR3 reads CASSPAGTGGLRNEKLFF. Written as DNA, the CDR3 is TGCGCCAGCAGCCCTGCCGGGACAGGGGGCCTTCGTAATGAAAAACTGTTTTTT. J is TRBJ1-4 and V is TRBV4-1; 12 nucleotides agree with TRBD1. With 4 bases clipped from V and 4 bases from J, the junction kept 10 bases outside the gene matches. CDR1 is MGHRA, CDR2 YSYEKL, per germline. CDR3 length: 18 amino acids.

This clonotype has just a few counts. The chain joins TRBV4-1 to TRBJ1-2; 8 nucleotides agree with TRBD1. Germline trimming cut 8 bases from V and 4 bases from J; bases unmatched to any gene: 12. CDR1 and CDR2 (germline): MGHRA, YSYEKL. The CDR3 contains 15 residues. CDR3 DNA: TGCGCCAGCGGCTCAGGACAGGGTTTTCGCTATGGCTACACCTTC. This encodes CASGSGQGFRYGYTF.

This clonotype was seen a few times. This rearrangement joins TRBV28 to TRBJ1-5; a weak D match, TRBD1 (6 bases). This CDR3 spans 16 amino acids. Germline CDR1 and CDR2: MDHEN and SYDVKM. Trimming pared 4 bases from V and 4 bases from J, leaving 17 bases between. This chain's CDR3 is CASSSKTGGGNQPQHF. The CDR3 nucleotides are TGTGCCAGCAGTTCAAAGACAGGCGGTGGGAATCAGCCCCAGCATTTT.

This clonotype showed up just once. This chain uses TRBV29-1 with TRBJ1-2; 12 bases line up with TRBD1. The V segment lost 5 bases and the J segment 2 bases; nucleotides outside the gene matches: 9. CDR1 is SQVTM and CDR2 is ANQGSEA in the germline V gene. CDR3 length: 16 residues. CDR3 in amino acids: CSVLGQGASPNYGYTF. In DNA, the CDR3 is TGCAGCGTTCTGGGACAGGGGGCTTCCCCAAACTATGGCTACACCTTC.